This entry features one T cell receptor beta chain sequence. Germline CDR1 reads MDHEN; CDR2 reads SYDVKM. CDR3 size: 16 residues. Germline trimming cut 7 bases from V and 2 bases from J; bases unmatched to any gene: 11. The sample originates from a study of cytomegalovirus exposure and HLA in healthy donors. Across the study: In a previous analysis, nearly 120 million unique TCR beta sequences were found from 150 million to 200 million T cells.

The PCR contained 60 Vbeta and 13 Jbeta primers. TCRdb keeps only in-frame clones here, not all; method: immunoSEQ multiplex PCR. The top ten hold roughly 1.9% of the sample, which has 110,000 to 150,000 clones, about 10% seen once. This TCR was sampled from a man aged 50-59 years in good health and CMV-seronegative. This chain connects TRBV28 to TRBJ1-1; 9 bases agree with TRBD1. The sequencing input was PBMCs. CDR3 sequence (DNA): TGTGCCAGCACCAACCCGGGACAGGGTACAAACACTGAAGCTTTCTTT. As protein: CASTNPGQGTNTEAFF.